Each of the 21 T cell receptor beta chains below was sequenced from the same sample in a study of blood T cells in healthy people across ages. For the second PCR, which ran for about 6 to 11 cycles, a sample-barcoded 5' primer and a J-beta primer mix were used. MiXCR, run by TCRdb on the 5' RACE reads, gives a single entry per CDR3 protein. The sample lists over a million distinct CDR3 sequences, around 43% occurring once. Sequencing was performed on blood. The receptors were gathered from a woman aged 60 to 75 in good health.

This clonotype showed up just a few times. The V gene is TRBV9, the J gene TRBJ1-2, with a tentative D call TRBD1 (5 bases). From germline, CDR1 is SGDLS and CDR2 YYNGEE. V lost 5 bases and J lost 4, with 9 bases in between. The CDR3 is 12 amino acids. For the CDR3, the DNA is TGTGCCAGCAGTGACAGAACCTATGGCTACACCTTC. Amino acid sequence: CASSDRTYGYTF. Full variable domain (missing parts from reference TRBV9 and TRBJ1-2): DSGVTQTPKHLITATGQRVTLRCSPRSGDLSVYWYQQSLDQGLQFLIQYYNGEERAKGNILERFSAQQFPDLHSELNLSSLELGDSALYFCASSDRTYGYTFGSGTRLTVV.

This rearrangement joins TRBV27 to TRBJ2-1, with 8 bases that match TRBD2. V was pared by 8 bases and J by 7 bases, with 10 bases of the junction left unmatched. This CDR3 comprises 14 residues. The germline gives CDR1 MNHEY, CDR2 SMNVEV (reference sequence). CDR3 sequence: CASSRAGGSNEQFF. Written as DNA, the CDR3 is TGTGCCAGCTCCCGGGCGGGAGGTTCAAATGAGCAGTTCTTC.

This clonotype was recorded once. V and J are TRBV3-1 and TRBJ2-5; TRBD2 matches 9 bases. V lost 1 base, J lost 11 bases, and 17 bases stayed unmatched. The CDR3 spans 17 residues. Germline V gene data show CDR1 as LGHDT and CDR2 as YNNKEL (reference sequence). As DNA, the CDR3 is TGTGCCAGCAGCCAAGGATGGCCCGGGACTAGCTTTTACGGGCAGTACTTC. This gives the protein CASSQGWPGTSFYGQYF.

The chain uses TRBV28 and TRBJ2-1; the match to TRBD2 covers 7 bases. J gave up 5 bases and V 0 bases, and 13 bases lay outside the gene matches. Germline V gives CDR1 MDHEN, CDR2 SYDVKM. The CDR3 loop spans 18 amino acids. The CDR3, as DNA: TGTGCCAGCAGTTTATGGGTACAAGGTCTAGCGGCCGACAATGAGCAGTTCTTC. This sequence encodes CASSLWVQGLAADNEQFF.

There are a few counts of this clonotype. The chain links TRBV11-2 to TRBJ2-7; TRBD1 might be the D (6 bases). Trimming took off 0 bases at V and 6 bases at J, with 15 bases between the two ends. CDR1 SGHAT and CDR2 FQNNGV come from the germline V gene. The length of the CDR3 is 15 residues. The CDR3 sequence is CASSLERGRGPEQYF. In nucleotides, the CDR3 is TGTGCCAGCAGCTTAGAAAGGGGGAGAGGGCCCGAGCAGTACTTC.

This clonotype occurred a few times. The chain carries TRBV7-2 and TRBJ1-2, with TRBD1 matching 8 bases. With 7 bases clipped from V and 2 bases from J, the junction kept 12 bases outside the gene matches. CDR3 size: 16 residues. The germline gives CDR1 SGHTA, CDR2 FQGNSA. DNA of the CDR3: TGTGCCAGCACCCATCAGCCATCAGGGGGCAACTATGGCTACACCTTC. Its translation: CASTHQPSGGNYGYTF.

This clonotype was seen a handful of times. The chain couples TRBV20-1 to TRBJ2-5; 7 positions agree with TRBD1. J lost 4 bases, V lost 3 bases, and 5 bases had no gene match. There are 13 residues in the CDR3. Germline V gene sequence: CDR1 DFQATT, CDR2 SNEGSKA (reference sequence). Written as DNA, the CDR3 is TGCAGTGCTAGCGGGCCAGGGGGAGAGACCCAGTACTTC. It encodes CSASGPGGETQYF.

The V gene is TRBV9, the J gene TRBJ2-3, with D perhaps matching TRBD1 or TRBD2 (6 bases each). Trimming left V 1 base short and J 2 bases short, with 14 bases between. The CDR3 extends over 16 amino acids. Germline V gene lookup returns CDR1 SGDLS and CDR2 YYNGEE. The DNA for the CDR3 is TGTGCCAGCAGCGTATCTGGAGGGGGGTACACAGATACGCAGTATTTT. It translates to CASSVSGGGYTDTQYF.

This clonotype was found a few times. The chain is built from TRBV3-1 and TRBJ2-2; no clear D gene. This CDR3 has 12 residues. V was cut by 4 bases and J by 6 bases, with 6 bases left in between. Per germline, CDR1 LGHDT and CDR2 YNNKEL (reference sequence). CDR3 loop: CASSPMAGELFF. The CDR3 DNA follows: TGTGCCAGCAGCCCAATGGCCGGGGAGCTGTTTTTT.

The rearrangement joins TRBV6-6 to TRBJ2-5; D gene uncertain. The DNA matches TRBJ2-7 better at its end, which makes the J call doubtful. This CDR3 comprises 12 residues. CDR1 MNHNY and CDR2 SVGAGI come from the germline V gene (reference sequence). CDR3 residues: CASKGSTHEQYF. In DNA form, the CDR3 reads TGTGCCAGCAAGGGATCAACCCACGAGCAGTACTTC.

The chain joins TRBV27 to TRBJ1-2; D gene unclear. CDR1 MNHEY and CDR2 SMNVEV come from the germline V gene (reference sequence). The CDR3 runs to 14 residues. V was clipped by 5 bases and J by 3 bases, with 13 bases between them. In DNA, the CDR3 is TGTGCCAGCAGTCTGTCCCCCCGGGACTATGGCTACACCTTC. Translated: CASSLSPRDYGYTF.

The chain is built from TRBV5-6 and TRBJ2-3; TRBD2 agrees at 10 bases. The CDR3 sequence is 16 residues long. The germline gives CDR1 SGHDT, CDR2 YYEEEE. J lost 4 bases, V lost 3 bases, and 8 bases had no gene match. The CDR3 nucleotides are TGTGCCAGCAGCTACTGGGGACTAGCGTTTGCAGATACGCAGTATTTT. Translation: CASSYWGLAFADTQYF.

The chain couples TRBV2 to TRBJ2-3; D gene uncertain. V gave up 8 bases and J gave up 2 bases, with 5 bases separating them. The CDR3 covers 11 residues. Germline V gives CDR1 SNHLY, CDR2 FYNNEI. The CDR3: CASADTDTQYF. In DNA, the CDR3 is TGTGCCAGCGCTGACACAGATACGCAGTATTTT.

The chain is built from TRBV6-6 and TRBJ2-1; 8 bases align to TRBD2. CDR1 MNHNY and CDR2 SVGAGI come from the germline V gene (reference sequence). The CDR3 has 15 residues. J was trimmed by 8 bases and V by 2 bases; bases with no gene match: 8. CDR3 region: CASSYPSGSYDEQFF. DNA of the CDR3: TGTGCCAGCAGTTACCCCAGCGGGAGTTACGATGAGCAGTTCTTC.

This clonotype was found a few times. V usage is TRBV2 and J usage is TRBJ2-5; tentative D call: TRBD1 (5 bases). The assigned J gene may be wrong: the sequence end matches TRBJ2-7 better. The CDR3 consists of 14 residues. The germline V gene encodes CDR1 SNHLY and CDR2 FYNNEI. The CDR3 DNA reads TGTGCCAGCAGTGGAGGAAGGGGCCAGTACGAGCAGTACTTC. This sequence encodes CASSGGRGQYEQYF.

The genes are TRBV7-9 and TRBJ2-7, with TRBD1 matching over 7 bases. CDR1 and CDR2 from the germline V gene are SEHNR and FQNEAQ (reference sequence). Trimming took 8 bases from V and 1 from J; bases not matched to a gene: 8. The CDR3 totals 14 residues. The CDR3 is CASAHPDRSYEQYF. For the CDR3, the DNA is TGTGCCAGCGCTCACCCGGACAGGTCCTACGAGCAGTACTTC. Drawing the rest from reference TRBV7-9 and TRBJ2-7, the complete variable domain is DTGVSQNPRHKITKRGQNVTFRCDPISEHNRLYWYRQTLGQGPEFLTYFQNEAQLEKSRLLSDRFSAERPKGSFSTLEIQRTEQGDSAMYLCASAHPDRSYEQYFGPGTRLTVT.

A few counts support this clonotype. V and J are TRBV21-1 and TRBJ2-7; no DNA check was done on the table's D call, TRBD1. TRBV21-1 is noted as a pseudogene. This CDR3 is 16 amino acids long. The CDR3 reads CASSKFRTGGAYEQYF. CDR3 DNA sequence: TGTGCCAGCAGCAAATTTAGGACAGGGGGAGCCTACGAGCAGTACTTC.

This clonotype was detected a few times. The CDR3: CSGTPAGGLYNEQFF. Written as DNA, the CDR3 is TGCAGTGGAACCCCAGCGGGAGGTCTCTACAATGAGCAGTTCTTC. The genes are TRBV20-1 and TRBJ2-1; 9 bases map to TRBD2. Germline CDR1 and CDR2: DFQATT and SNEGSKA (reference sequence). CDR3 length equals 15 residues. Unmatched junction bases numbered 10, after V lost 7 bases and J lost 3 bases.

The chain employs TRBV12-3 or TRBV12-4 and TRBJ2-1, with 12 nucleotides matching TRBD1. This CDR3 contains 19 residues. The ends lost 5 bases at V and 4 bases at J; junction bases unmatched: 15. CDR3 nucleotide sequence: TGTGCCAGCAGTCCCTGGGACAGGGGGCGCACATTAGGGTACAATGAGCAGTTCTTC. This translates into CASSPWDRGRTLGYNEQFF.

In regard to this clonotype: Relative to the germline gene, one junction end is altered; a read error may explain this. This sequence joins TRBV20-1 and TRBJ1-4; a weak D match, TRBD1 (5 bases). Per germline, CDR1 DFQATT and CDR2 SNEGSKA (reference sequence). The CDR3 is 12 amino acids. CDR3 in DNA: TGCGGTGCTAGACCCCGGGGGTGCAAACTGTTTTTT. It yields the protein CGARPRGCKLFF.

This clonotype came up many times. This chain joins TRBV6-2 or TRBV6-3 and TRBJ2-3; TRBD1 aligns across 11 bases. This CDR3 contains 18 residues. Germline V gene sequence: CDR1 MNHEY, CDR2 SVGEGT. The trim removed 6 bases at V and 3 bases at J, leaving 14 bases unmatched. The CDR3 is CASRKPGQGVLRTDTQYF. CDR3 nucleotide sequence: TGTGCCAGCAGAAAACCGGGACAGGGGGTCCTTCGAACAGATACGCAGTATTTT.